These 31 T cell receptor beta chains share one sample of origin, sequenced in a study of technical replicates of blood from several donors. Produced via immunoSEQ multiplex PCR; TCRdb's table is partial and in-frame only. Seen here are around 83,000 clones, more than 90% observed once, and the top ten hold about 0.4%. The sequencing input was T cells isolated from PBMCs. The receptors were sampled from a human donor in good health. Some clones in this sample may be carry-over from other donors' samples.

The V gene is TRBV7-9, the J gene TRBJ2-7; TRBD1 might be the D (6 bases). The CDR3 sequence is 13 residues long. V was trimmed by 0 bases and J by 6 bases, leaving 9 bases between them. Germline CDR1 is SEHNR and CDR2 is FQNEAQ (reference sequence). CDR3 protein: CASSLAGALEQYF. CDR3 nucleotide sequence: TGTGCCAGCAGCTTAGCGGGGGCTCTCGAGCAGTACTTC.

This clone was seen a few times. This chain links TRBV10-2 with TRBJ1-1, with D uncertain. This CDR3 contains 12 residues. Per the germline V gene, CDR1 is WSHSY and CDR2 is SAAADI. V lost 5 bases, J lost 1 base, and 5 bases lay in between. The CDR3 spells CASSHTNTEAFF. In nucleotides, the CDR3 is TGCGCCAGCAGTCACACGAACACTGAAGCTTTCTTT.

The chain is built from TRBV5-6 and TRBJ2-1, with 10 bases identical to TRBD2. Trimming took 7 bases from V and 1 from J; bases not matched to a gene: 5. The CDR3 spans 15 residues. In germline, CDR1 is SGHDT, CDR2 YYEEEE. The CDR3 DNA reads TGTGCCAGCGGTGAGCGGGAGGGGTCCTACAATGAGCAGTTCTTC. This translates into CASGEREGSYNEQFF.

The chain couples TRBV15 to TRBJ2-3, with D tentatively TRBD2 (6 bases). The CDR3 is 16 amino acids. Trimming took 5 bases from V and 2 from J, leaving 17 bases between them. Germline CDR1 and CDR2: LNHNV and YYDKDF (reference sequence). The CDR3 loop is CATSARRDFLTDTQYF. The CDR3 nucleotides are TGTGCCACCAGCGCACGACGGGACTTTCTCACAGATACGCAGTATTTT.

This clone was recorded once. This rearrangement joins TRBV2 to TRBJ1-2; weak D call: TRBD1 (6 bases). The length of the CDR3 is 12 residues. Germline V gene data show CDR1 as SNHLY and CDR2 as FYNNEI. The V gene lost 7 bases and the J gene lost 9 bases, with 15 bases spanning the gap. CDR3 nucleotide sequence: TGTGCCAGCACGGGATCAGGGGACCGCTACACCTTC. This sequence encodes CASTGSGDRYTF.

The J gene is TRBJ2-1, the V gene TRBV7-3; 9 bases align to TRBD2. V lost 2 bases to trimming and J lost 0 bases; unmatched junction nucleotides: 5. CDR3 length equals 17 residues. Germline V gives CDR1 SGHTA, CDR2 FQGTGA. The CDR3 nucleotides are TGTGCCAGCAGCTTAGGGACTAGCCCTCTCTCCTACAATGAGCAGTTCTTC. Protein: CASSLGTSPLSYNEQFF. The whole variable domain, remainder taken from reference TRBV7-3 and TRBJ2-1, is GAGVSQTPSNKVTEKGKYVELRCDPISGHTALYWYRQSLGQGPEFLIYFQGTGAADDSGLPNDRFFAVRPEGSVSTLKIQRTERGDSAVYLCASSLGTSPLSYNEQFFGPGTRLTVL.

The count of this clone is one. The chain has TRBV19 and TRBJ2-2, with 11 bases that match TRBD1. There are 16 residues in the CDR3. CDR1 is LNHDA and CDR2 is SQIVND in the germline V gene (reference sequence). The trim removed 6 bases at V and 7 bases at J, leaving 10 bases unmatched. In nucleotides, the CDR3 is TGTGCCAGTAGACCCTGGACAGGGGGCCTGGGCGGGGAGCTGTTTTTT. It translates to CASRPWTGGLGGELFF.

This chain links TRBV28 with TRBJ2-2; D is unclear. Trimming stripped 8 bases from V and 0 bases from J, with 16 bases between. The CDR3 has 16 amino acids. Germline lookup yields CDR1 MDHEN and CDR2 SYDVKM. Here the CDR3 reads CASSTTSDTNTGELFF. CDR3 bases: TGTGCCAGCTCTACAACTTCTGACACGAACACCGGGGAGCTGTTTTTT.

The V gene is TRBV6-6, the J gene TRBJ2-7; possible D gene TRBD2, 6 bases. This CDR3 is 15 amino acids long. Germline CDR1 MNHNY, CDR2 SVGAGI (reference sequence). V lost 5 bases, J lost 1 base, and 15 bases lay in between. CDR3 coding DNA: TGTGCCAGCAGTAGAAACCGGGACTGGTCCTACGAGCAGTACTTC. Translated, it gives CASSRNRDWSYEQYF.

The CDR3: CASSPDQIKTVPEAFF. CDR3 in DNA: TGTGCCAGCTCACCGGACCAAATAAAGACAGTCCCTGAAGCTTTCTTT. This chain links TRBV18 with TRBJ1-1; D perhaps matches TRBD1 (5 bases). V was clipped by 3 bases and J by 6 bases, with 20 bases between them. From germline, CDR1 is KGHSH and CDR2 LQKENI. The CDR3 loop spans 16 amino acids.

J is TRBJ1-2 and V is TRBV7-3, with 9 bases that match TRBD1. The CDR3 runs 14 residues. V was pared by 5 bases and J by 4 bases, with 5 bases of the junction left unmatched. Germline-derived CDR1 and CDR2 are SGHTA and FQGTGA. The DNA for the CDR3 is TGTGCCAGCAGCCCAACAGGGGGCAGCTATGGCTACACCTTC. Its translation is CASSPTGGSYGYTF.

This chain joins TRBV10-3 and TRBJ1-3; the D is unclear. V was shortened by 7 bases and J by 2 bases, with 12 bases between the two germline ends. Germline CDR1 ENHRY, CDR2 SYGVKD. This CDR3 is 14 amino acids long. The CDR3 region is CAINTRGTGNTIYF. The DNA for the CDR3 is TGTGCCATCAATACACGCGGGACTGGAAACACCATATATTTT.

The rearrangement joins TRBV7-9 to TRBJ1-1; 8 bases are shared with TRBD1. The germline gives CDR1 SEHNR, CDR2 FQNEAQ (reference sequence). The ends lost 3 bases at V and 4 bases at J; junction bases unmatched: 13. The CDR3 loop spans 17 amino acids. CDR3 nucleotides: TGTGCCAGCAGCTTCCGACCGACAGGGGTTATAGTCACTGAAGCTTTCTTT. It yields the protein CASSFRPTGVIVTEAFF.

The J gene is TRBJ2-2, the V gene TRBV5-1; possibly TRBD1 for D (5 bases). The V and J ends lost 5 bases and 7 bases respectively, with 15 bases between them. Germline CDR1 reads SGHRS; CDR2 reads YFSETQ. CDR3 length equals 14 residues. The CDR3 reads CASRQDNSVGELFF. DNA of the CDR3: TGCGCCAGCAGACAGGACAATTCGGTCGGGGAGCTGTTTTTT.

The gene calls are TRBV7-3 and TRBJ2-7, with 7 bases fitting TRBD1. This CDR3 spans 17 amino acids. CDR1 and CDR2 from the germline V gene are SGHTA and FQGTGA. Trimming at V came to 6 bases and at J to 0 bases, leaving 14 bases not matched to a gene. CDR3 coding DNA: TGTGCCAGCAGTCGAGGAGCTAGGGGGCGAGGCTCCTACGAGCAGTACTTC. As protein: CASSRGARGRGSYEQYF.

The chain has TRBV29-1 and TRBJ1-2, with 7 bases matching TRBD1. The CDR3 covers 14 residues. Trimming at V came to 1 base and at J to 1 base, leaving 3 bases not matched to a gene. Germline V lookup: CDR1 SQVTM, CDR2 ANQGSEA. This CDR3 is CSVEGRGRNYGYTF. The DNA of the CDR3 is TGCAGCGTTGAAGGTAGGGGGCGTAACTATGGCTACACCTTC.

J is TRBJ1-1 and V is TRBV28; no reliable D call. V was clipped by 5 bases and J by 1 base, with 8 bases between them. Germline V gives CDR1 MDHEN, CDR2 SYDVKM. This CDR3 spans 13 amino acids. CDR3 nucleotides: TGTGCCAGCAGTGCGAGGTGGAACACTGAAGCTTTCTTT. It translates to CASSARWNTEAFF.

The V and J genes are TRBV28 and TRBJ2-6; D is undetermined. V dropped 10 bases and J dropped 0 bases, with 16 bases sitting between them. CDR1 and CDR2 (germline): MDHEN, SYDVKM. The length of the CDR3 is 16 residues. Written as DNA, the CDR3 is TGTGCCACCGACGGAGAAGGTTTCTCTGGGGCCAACGTCCTGACTTTC. It encodes CATDGEGFSGANVLTF.

In nucleotides, the CDR3 is TGTGCCAGCAGCTCTTACCGGGACAGGGTAATTAATGAGCAGTTCTTC. Translated, it gives CASSSYRDRVINEQFF. This chain joins TRBV7-2 and TRBJ2-1; 9 bases are a match to TRBD1. Germline V gene sequence: CDR1 SGHTA, CDR2 FQGNSA. The CDR3 is made up of 16 amino acids. V lost 4 bases and J lost 7; bases outside the gene matches: 11.

The gene calls are TRBV9 and TRBJ1-1; a possible D gene is TRBD1 (6 bases). Germline V CDR1 and CDR2: SGDLS, YYNGEE. The CDR3 sequence is 16 residues long. V lost 0 bases and J lost 1, with 13 bases in between. This CDR3 reads CASSVARRGGNTEAFF. CDR3 coding DNA: TGTGCCAGCAGCGTAGCCCGTAGGGGGGGGAACACTGAAGCTTTCTTT.

The table lists this clone with a count of one. The chain joins TRBV21-1 to TRBJ1-5; TRBD1 is the table's D call and was not checked against the DNA. TRBV21-1 is assigned pseudogene status. The CDR3 consists of 12 residues. CDR3: CASRQDRRPQHF. The CDR3 coding sequence is TGTGCCAGCAGACAGGACAGAAGGCCCCAGCATTTT.

The rearrangement uses TRBV28 and TRBJ2-4; D ambiguous. V was shortened by 3 bases and J by 0 bases, with 18 bases between the two germline ends. The CDR3 extends over 18 amino acids. The germline CDR1 and CDR2 sequences are MDHEN and SYDVKM. CDR3 sequence: CASSFGQVKLLAKNIQYF. The DNA of the CDR3 is TGTGCCAGCAGTTTTGGGCAGGTCAAACTTCTAGCCAAAAACATTCAGTACTTC.

The V and J genes are TRBV23-1 and TRBJ2-3; D may be TRBD1 (6 bases). TRBV23-1 is flagged as an ORF with uncertain function. The CDR3 totals 15 residues. V was clipped by 3 bases and J by 2 bases, with 12 bases between them. The DNA of the CDR3 is TGCGCCAGCAGTCACAGGGGTAACGACACAGATACGCAGTATTTT. Amino acids: CASSHRGNDTDTQYF.

Only one count was recorded for this clone. The chain uses TRBV28 and TRBJ2-5; tentative D call: TRBD1 (5 bases). V was trimmed by 2 bases and J by 5 bases, leaving 9 bases between them. Germline V gene data show CDR1 as MDHEN and CDR2 as SYDVKM. This CDR3 comprises 13 residues. CDR3 sequence reads: CASSLQGWETQYF. The CDR3 region has the DNA TGTGCCAGCAGTTTACAGGGCTGGGAGACCCAGTACTTC.

J is TRBJ2-3 and V is TRBV6-5; D is unclear. The germline V and J ends were trimmed by 6 bases and 5 bases, with 6 bases remaining between them. Germline V CDR1 and CDR2: MNHEY, SVGAGI. The CDR3 sequence is 11 residues long. Here the CDR3 reads CASRRLDTQYF. The CDR3 region has the DNA TGTGCCAGCAGGAGATTAGATACGCAGTATTTT.

This clone showed up just once. The V call is TRBV7-3, the J call TRBJ1-5; possibly TRBD1 for D (6 bases). Germline CDR1 SGHTA, CDR2 FQGTGA. This CDR3 contains 13 residues. The germline V and J ends were trimmed by 3 bases and 5 bases, with 8 bases remaining between them. The CDR3 DNA is TGTGCCAGCAGCTTGGCAGGGGATCAGCCCCAGCATTTT. As protein: CASSLAGDQPQHF. Using reference TRBV7-3 and TRBJ1-5 for the parts outside the CDR3, the full variable domain is GAGVSQTPSNKVTEKGKYVELRCDPISGHTALYWYRQSLGQGPEFLIYFQGTGAADDSGLPNDRFFAVRPEGSVSTLKIQRTERGDSAVYLCASSLAGDQPQHFGDGTRLSIL.

This clone is a singleton in its sample. The chain joins TRBV5-1 to TRBJ2-1; the match to TRBD2 covers 10 bases. The V gene's germline CDR1 is SGHRS and CDR2 YFSETQ. Trimming at V came to 4 bases and at J to 5 bases, leaving 9 bases not matched to a gene. The CDR3 contains 16 residues. CDR3 in amino acids: CASSASGRKNDNEQFF. In DNA, the CDR3 is TGCGCCAGCAGCGCTAGCGGGAGAAAGAATGACAATGAGCAGTTCTTC.

The chain links TRBV28 to TRBJ2-1; a possible D gene is TRBD2 (6 bases). The germline CDR1 and CDR2 sequences are MDHEN and SYDVKM. CDR3 length: 16 residues. The germline V and J ends were trimmed by 4 bases and 4 bases, with 17 bases remaining between them. CDR3 coding DNA: TGTGCCAGCAGTTGGACCGGGACTGGACCGTACAATGAGCAGTTCTTC. It codes for CASSWTGTGPYNEQFF.

The chain joins TRBV15 to TRBJ1-1; no reliable D call. This CDR3 is built from 13 residues. The V gene lost 0 bases and the J gene lost 1 base, with 3 bases spanning the gap. Per germline, CDR1 LNHNV and CDR2 YYDKDF (reference sequence). CDR3 coding DNA: TGTGCCACCAGCAGAGACAGGAACACTGAAGCTTTCTTT. It translates to CATSRDRNTEAFF.

This clone has more than one count but fewer than ten. The gene calls are TRBV15 and TRBJ2-7; D is perhaps TRBD1 (6 bases). The CDR3 extends over 14 amino acids. Trimming removed 3 bases at V and 5 bases at J, with 14 bases between. Germline-derived CDR1 and CDR2 are LNHNV and YYDKDF (reference sequence). The chain's CDR3 is CATSRAGTPNEQYF. The CDR3 coding sequence is TGTGCCACCAGCAGGGCCGGGACACCTAACGAGCAGTACTTC.

This rearrangement joins TRBV2 to TRBJ2-5, with 9 bases lining up with TRBD2. The length of the CDR3 is 16 residues. The V gene's germline CDR1 is SNHLY and CDR2 FYNNEI. J was trimmed by 3 bases and V by 6 bases; bases with no gene match: 11. The CDR3 protein is CASSRIRASGKETQYF. CDR3 nucleotide sequence: TGTGCCAGCAGCAGGATTCGGGCTAGCGGGAAAGAGACCCAGTACTTC.